This T cell receptor (beta chain) derives from a study of molecular identifiers for immune sequencing clone quantification. Per the germline V gene, CDR1 is SGHDN and CDR2 is FVKESK. The CDR3 sequence is 13 residues long. V dropped 3 bases and J dropped 5 bases, with 10 bases sitting between them. This clonotype was observed many times. Its antigen is as yet unknown. Study-level findings and limits: Naive cells had under 1% of molecules in clones above 20 RNA copies, effectors over 99%.

Each CDR3 protein is one row after TCRdb ran MiXCR on the PCR reads. The sample holds a few hundred thousand distinct CDR3 sequences, roughly a fifth seen once. This TCR came from a human donor in good health. Some libraries in this study had Jurkat cell RNA spiked in. The chain couples TRBV14 to TRBJ1-2; possible D gene TRBD1, 6 bases. Material: naive CD8+ T cells from blood, with Jurkat cell RNA spiked in. Subset denoted: FACS-sorted CD8+CD4-CCR7+CD45RA+ naive T cells. The CDR3: CASSHWTDYGYTF. CDR3 nucleotides: TGTGCCAGCAGCCACTGGACAGATTATGGCTACACCTTC.